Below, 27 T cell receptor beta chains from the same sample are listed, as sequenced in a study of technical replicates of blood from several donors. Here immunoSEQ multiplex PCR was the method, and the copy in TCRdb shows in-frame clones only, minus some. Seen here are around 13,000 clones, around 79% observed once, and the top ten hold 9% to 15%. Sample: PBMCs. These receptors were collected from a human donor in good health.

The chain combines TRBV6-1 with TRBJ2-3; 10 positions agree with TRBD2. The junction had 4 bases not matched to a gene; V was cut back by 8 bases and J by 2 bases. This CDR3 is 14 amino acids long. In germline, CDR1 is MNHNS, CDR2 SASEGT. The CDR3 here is CASSLAGVTDTQYF. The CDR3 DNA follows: TGTGCCAGCTCGCTAGCGGGAGTCACAGATACGCAGTATTTT.

In nucleotides, the CDR3 is TGCGCCAGCAGTAACACAGGTGGAGAGCAGTACTTC. It translates to CASSNTGGEQYF. The chain carries TRBV10-1 and TRBJ2-7, with TRBD1 as a possible D gene (5 bases). Trimming removed 5 bases at V and 7 bases at J, with 12 bases between. The CDR3 runs to 12 residues. The germline CDR1 and CDR2 sequences are WNHNN and SYGVQD (reference sequence).

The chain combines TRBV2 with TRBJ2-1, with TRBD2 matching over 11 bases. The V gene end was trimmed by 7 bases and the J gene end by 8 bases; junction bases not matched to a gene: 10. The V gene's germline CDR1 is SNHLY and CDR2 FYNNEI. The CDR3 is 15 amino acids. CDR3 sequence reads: CASIPGLAEGHEQFF. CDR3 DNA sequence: TGTGCCAGCATCCCGGGACTAGCGGAGGGACATGAGCAGTTCTTC.

DNA for the CDR3: TGTGCCAGCAGCTTACGACTAGCCGGGGACACAGATACGCAGTATTTT. Protein: CASSLRLAGDTDTQYF. The chain uses TRBV5-4 and TRBJ2-3; 7 bases agree with TRBD2. The V gene's germline CDR1 is SGHNT and CDR2 YYREEE (reference sequence). The CDR3 extends over 16 amino acids. With 2 bases clipped from V and 2 bases from J, the junction kept 8 bases outside the gene matches.

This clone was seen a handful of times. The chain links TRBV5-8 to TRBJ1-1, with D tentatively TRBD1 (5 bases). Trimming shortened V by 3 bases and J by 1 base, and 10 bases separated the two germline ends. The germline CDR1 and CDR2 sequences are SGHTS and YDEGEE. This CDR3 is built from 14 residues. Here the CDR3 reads CASSSSTANTEAFF. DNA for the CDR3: TGTGCCAGCAGCTCGTCGACAGCGAACACTGAAGCTTTCTTT.

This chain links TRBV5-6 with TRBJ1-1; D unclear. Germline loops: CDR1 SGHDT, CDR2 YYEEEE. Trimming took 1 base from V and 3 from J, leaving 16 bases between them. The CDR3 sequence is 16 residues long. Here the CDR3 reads CASSLPFQVTYTEAFF. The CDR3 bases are TGTGCCAGCAGCTTGCCCTTCCAGGTCACGTACACTGAAGCTTTCTTT.

CDR3 sequence: CSVAQGAVDEQFF. The CDR3 DNA reads TGCAGCGTCGCTCAGGGGGCGGTCGATGAGCAGTTCTTC. The rearrangement links TRBV29-1 to TRBJ2-1, with 8 positions matching TRBD1. The CDR3 runs 13 residues. Germline V CDR1 and CDR2: SQVTM, ANQGSEA. V lost 6 bases and J lost 8; bases outside the gene matches: 9.

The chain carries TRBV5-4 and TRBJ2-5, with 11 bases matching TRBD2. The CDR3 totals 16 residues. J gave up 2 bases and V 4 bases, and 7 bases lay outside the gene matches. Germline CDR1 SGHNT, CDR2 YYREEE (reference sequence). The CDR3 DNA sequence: TGTGCCAGCAGCAGAAGGACTAGCGGGTATCAAGAGACCCAGTACTTC. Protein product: CASSRRTSGYQETQYF.

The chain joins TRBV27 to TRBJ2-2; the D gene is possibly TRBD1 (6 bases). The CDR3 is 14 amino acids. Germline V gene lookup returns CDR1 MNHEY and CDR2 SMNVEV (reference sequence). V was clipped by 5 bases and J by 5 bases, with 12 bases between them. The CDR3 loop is CASSTHTGTGELFF. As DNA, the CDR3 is TGTGCCAGCAGTACTCACACAGGGACCGGGGAGCTGTTTTTT.

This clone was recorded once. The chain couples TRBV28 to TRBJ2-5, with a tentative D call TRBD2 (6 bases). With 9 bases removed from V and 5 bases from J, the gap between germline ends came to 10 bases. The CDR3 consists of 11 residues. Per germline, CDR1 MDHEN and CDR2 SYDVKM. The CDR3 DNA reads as TGTGCCAGTAGCGGTAGGGAGACCCAGTACTTC. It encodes CASSGRETQYF.

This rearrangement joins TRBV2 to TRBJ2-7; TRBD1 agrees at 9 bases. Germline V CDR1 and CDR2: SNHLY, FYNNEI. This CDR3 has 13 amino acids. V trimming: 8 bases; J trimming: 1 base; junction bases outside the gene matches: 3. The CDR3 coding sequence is TGTGCCAGCCGGGACAGGGATTCCTACGAGCAGTACTTC. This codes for CASRDRDSYEQYF.

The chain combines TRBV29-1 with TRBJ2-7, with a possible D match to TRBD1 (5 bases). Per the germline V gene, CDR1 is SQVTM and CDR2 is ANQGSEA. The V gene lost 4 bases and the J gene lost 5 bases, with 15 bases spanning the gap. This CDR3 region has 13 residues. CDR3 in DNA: TGCAGCGTTGGTCCGCAGGGTACACACGAGCAGTACTTC. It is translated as CSVGPQGTHEQYF.

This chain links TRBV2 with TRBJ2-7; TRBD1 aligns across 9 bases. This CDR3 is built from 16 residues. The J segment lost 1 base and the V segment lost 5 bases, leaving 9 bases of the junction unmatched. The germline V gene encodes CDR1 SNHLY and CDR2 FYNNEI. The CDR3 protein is CASSWRQGDSSYEQYF. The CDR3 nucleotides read TGTGCCAGCAGTTGGAGACAGGGGGATAGTTCCTACGAGCAGTACTTC.

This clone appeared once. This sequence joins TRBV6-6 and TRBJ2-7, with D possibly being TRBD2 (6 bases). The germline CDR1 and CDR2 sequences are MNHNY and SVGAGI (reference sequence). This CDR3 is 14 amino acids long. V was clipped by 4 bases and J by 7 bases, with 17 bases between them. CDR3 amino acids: CASSWGTGTGEQYF. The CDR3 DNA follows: TGTGCCAGCAGTTGGGGAACCGGGACTGGGGAGCAGTACTTC.

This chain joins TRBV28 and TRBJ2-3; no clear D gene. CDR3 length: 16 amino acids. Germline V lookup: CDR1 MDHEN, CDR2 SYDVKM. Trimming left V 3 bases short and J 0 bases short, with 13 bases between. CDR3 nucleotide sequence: TGTGCCAGCAGTTTTGCCCCCGCGACTAGCACAGATACGCAGTATTTT. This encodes CASSFAPATSTDTQYF.

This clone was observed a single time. The CDR3 region is CASSESIAGGPDTQYF. The CDR3, as DNA: TGTGCCAGCAGTGAGTCGATAGCGGGAGGGCCAGATACGCAGTATTTT. The genes are TRBV6-1 and TRBJ2-3, with 11 bases aligning to TRBD2. CDR1 is MNHNS and CDR2 is SASEGT in the germline V gene. The CDR3 is 16 residues long. Losses at the gene ends were 3 bases for V and 4 bases for J; bases not matched to a gene: 6.

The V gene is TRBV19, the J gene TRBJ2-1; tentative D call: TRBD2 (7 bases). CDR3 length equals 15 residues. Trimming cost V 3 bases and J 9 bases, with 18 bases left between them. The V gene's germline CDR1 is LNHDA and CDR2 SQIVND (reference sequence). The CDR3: CASSISGDYAGEQFF. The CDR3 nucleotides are TGTGCCAGTAGTATCTCAGGGGACTACGCAGGTGAGCAGTTCTTC.

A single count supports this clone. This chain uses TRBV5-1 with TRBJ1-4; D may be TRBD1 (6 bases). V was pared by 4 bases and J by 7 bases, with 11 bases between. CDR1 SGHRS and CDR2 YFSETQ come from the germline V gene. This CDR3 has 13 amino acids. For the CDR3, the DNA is TGCGCCAGCAGCACGGACAGTTTTGAAAAACTGTTTTTT. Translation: CASSTDSFEKLFF.

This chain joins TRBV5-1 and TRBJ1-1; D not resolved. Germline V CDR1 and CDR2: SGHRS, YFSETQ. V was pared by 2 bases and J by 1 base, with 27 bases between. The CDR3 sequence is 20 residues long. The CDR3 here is CASSFGLDWYSKIENTEAFF. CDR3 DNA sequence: TGCGCCAGCAGCTTTGGGTTGGACTGGTATTCGAAAATAGAGAACACTGAAGCTTTCTTT.

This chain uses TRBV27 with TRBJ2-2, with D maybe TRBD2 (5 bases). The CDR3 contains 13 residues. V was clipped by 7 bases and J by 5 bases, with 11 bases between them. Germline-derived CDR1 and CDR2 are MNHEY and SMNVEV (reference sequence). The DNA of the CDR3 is TGTGCCAGCAACCGGGATCGGACCGGGGAGCTGTTTTTT. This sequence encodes CASNRDRTGELFF.

For the CDR3, the DNA is TGTGCCAGCAGCTTGGGGACAACCACTGAAGCTTTCTTT. As protein: CASSLGTTTEAFF. The chain employs TRBV5-5 and TRBJ1-1; weak D call: TRBD1 (5 bases). CDR3 length: 13 amino acids. Germline-derived CDR1 and CDR2 are SGHKS and YYEKEE (reference sequence). V dropped 0 bases and J dropped 4 bases, with 7 bases sitting between them. The whole variable domain, remainder taken from reference TRBV5-5 and TRBJ1-1, is DAGVTQSPTHLIKTRGQQVTLRCSPISGHKSVSWYQQVLGQGPQFIFQYYEKEERGRGNFPDRFSARQFPNYSSELNVNALLLGDSALYLCASSLGTTTEAFFGQGTRLTVV.

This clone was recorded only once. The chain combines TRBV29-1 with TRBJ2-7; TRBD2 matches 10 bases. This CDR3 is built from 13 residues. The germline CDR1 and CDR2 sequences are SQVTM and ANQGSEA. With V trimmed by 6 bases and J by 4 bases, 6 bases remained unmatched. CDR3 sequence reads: CSVRVLAGYEQYF. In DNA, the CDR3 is TGCAGCGTAAGGGTACTAGCGGGGTACGAGCAGTACTTC.

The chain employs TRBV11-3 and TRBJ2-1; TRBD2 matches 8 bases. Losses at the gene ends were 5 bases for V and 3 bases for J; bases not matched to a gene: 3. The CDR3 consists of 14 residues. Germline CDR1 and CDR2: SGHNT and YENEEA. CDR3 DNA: TGTGCCAGCAGCACGGGACTAGACTACAATGAGCAGTTCTTC. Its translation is CASSTGLDYNEQFF.

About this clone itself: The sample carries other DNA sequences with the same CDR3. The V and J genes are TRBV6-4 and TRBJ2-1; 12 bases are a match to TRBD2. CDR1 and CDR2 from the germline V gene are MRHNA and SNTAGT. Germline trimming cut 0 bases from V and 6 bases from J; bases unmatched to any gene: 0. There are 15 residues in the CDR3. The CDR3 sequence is CASSDSTSGSNEQFF. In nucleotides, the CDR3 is TGTGCCAGCAGTGACTCGACTAGCGGGAGCAATGAGCAGTTCTTC.

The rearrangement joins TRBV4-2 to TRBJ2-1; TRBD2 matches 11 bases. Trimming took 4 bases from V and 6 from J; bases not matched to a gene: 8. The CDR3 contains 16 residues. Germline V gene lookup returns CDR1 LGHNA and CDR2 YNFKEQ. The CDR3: CASSRNGLAGVNEQFF. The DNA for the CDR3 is TGTGCCAGCAGCCGAAACGGACTAGCGGGTGTCAATGAGCAGTTCTTC.

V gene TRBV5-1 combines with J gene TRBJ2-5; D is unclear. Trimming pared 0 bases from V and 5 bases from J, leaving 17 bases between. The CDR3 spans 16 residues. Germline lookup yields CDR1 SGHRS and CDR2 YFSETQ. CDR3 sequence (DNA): TGCGCCAGCAGCTTGGTAGACAACCCTCCGGTGGAGACCCAGTACTTC. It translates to CASSLVDNPPVETQYF.

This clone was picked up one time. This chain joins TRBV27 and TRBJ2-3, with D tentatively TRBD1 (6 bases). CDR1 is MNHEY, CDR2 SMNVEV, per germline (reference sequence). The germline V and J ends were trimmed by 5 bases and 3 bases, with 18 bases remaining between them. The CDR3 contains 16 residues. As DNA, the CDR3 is TGTGCCAGCAGTCCCATCAACAGGGTTGGGACAGATACGCAGTATTTT. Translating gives CASSPINRVGTDTQYF.